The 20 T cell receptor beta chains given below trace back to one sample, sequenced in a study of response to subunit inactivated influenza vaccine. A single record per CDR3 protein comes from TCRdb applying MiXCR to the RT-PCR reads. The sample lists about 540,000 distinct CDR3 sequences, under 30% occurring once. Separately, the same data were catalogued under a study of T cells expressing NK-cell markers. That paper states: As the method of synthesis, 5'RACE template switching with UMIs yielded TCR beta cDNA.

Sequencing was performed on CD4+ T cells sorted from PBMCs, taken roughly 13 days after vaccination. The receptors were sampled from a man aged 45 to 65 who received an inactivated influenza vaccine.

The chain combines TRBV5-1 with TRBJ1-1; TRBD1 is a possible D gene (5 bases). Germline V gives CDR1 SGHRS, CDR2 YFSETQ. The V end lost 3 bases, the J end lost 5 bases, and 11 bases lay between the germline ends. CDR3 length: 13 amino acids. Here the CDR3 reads CASSSDSITEAFF. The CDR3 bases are TGCGCCAGCAGCTCCGACAGTATTACTGAAGCTTTCTTT.

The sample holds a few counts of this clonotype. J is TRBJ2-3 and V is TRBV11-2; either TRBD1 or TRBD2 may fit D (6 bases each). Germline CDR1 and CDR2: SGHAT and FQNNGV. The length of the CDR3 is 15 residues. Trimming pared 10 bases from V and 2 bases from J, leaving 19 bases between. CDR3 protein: CATSPNAGHTDTQYF. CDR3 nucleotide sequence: TGTGCCACCAGTCCCAACGCGGGACACACAGATACGCAGTATTTT.

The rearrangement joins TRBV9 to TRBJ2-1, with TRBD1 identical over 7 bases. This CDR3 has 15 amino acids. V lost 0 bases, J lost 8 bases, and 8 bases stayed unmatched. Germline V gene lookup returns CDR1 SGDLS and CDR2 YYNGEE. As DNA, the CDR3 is TGTGCCAGCAGCGTAGCTCCGGACAGGATTTATGAGCAGTTCTTC. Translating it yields CASSVAPDRIYEQFF.

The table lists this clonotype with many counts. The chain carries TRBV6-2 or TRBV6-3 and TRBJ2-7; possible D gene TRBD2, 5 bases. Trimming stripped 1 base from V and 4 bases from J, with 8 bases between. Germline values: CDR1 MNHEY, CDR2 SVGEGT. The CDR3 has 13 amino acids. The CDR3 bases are TGTGCCAGCAGTTACTACAGAGGGTACGAGCAGTACTTC. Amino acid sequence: CASSYYRGYEQYF.

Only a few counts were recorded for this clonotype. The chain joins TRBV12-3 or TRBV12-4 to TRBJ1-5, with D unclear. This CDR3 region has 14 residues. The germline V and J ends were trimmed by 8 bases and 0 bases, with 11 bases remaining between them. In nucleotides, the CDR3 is TGTGCCAGCGCCTGGACGTCTAGCAATCAGCCCCAGCATTTT. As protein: CASAWTSSNQPQHF.

As DNA, the CDR3 is TGTGCCAGCAGTCCCTCCCCCCCCCTAGCGGGTATCCAAGAGACCCAGTACTTC. Amino acid sequence: CASSPSPPLAGIQETQYF. The chain couples TRBV27 to TRBJ2-5; 8 positions agree with TRBD2. The CDR3 is 18 residues long. V was clipped by 5 bases and J by 1 base; unmatched bases: 15. Germline loops: CDR1 MNHEY, CDR2 SMNVEV (reference sequence).

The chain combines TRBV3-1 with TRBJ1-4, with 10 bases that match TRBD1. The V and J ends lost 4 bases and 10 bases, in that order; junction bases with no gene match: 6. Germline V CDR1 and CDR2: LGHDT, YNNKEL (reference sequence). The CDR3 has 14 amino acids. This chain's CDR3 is CASSLGTGAVKLFF. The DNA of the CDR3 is TGTGCCAGCAGCCTCGGGACAGGGGCGGTAAAACTGTTTTTT.

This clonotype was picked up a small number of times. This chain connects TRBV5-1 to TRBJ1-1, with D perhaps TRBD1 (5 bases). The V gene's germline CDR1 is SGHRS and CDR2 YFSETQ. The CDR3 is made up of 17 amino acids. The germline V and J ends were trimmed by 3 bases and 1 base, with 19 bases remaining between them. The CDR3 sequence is CASSSIRGGGRNTEAFF. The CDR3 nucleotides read TGCGCCAGCAGCTCCATCCGGGGGGGTGGCAGGAACACTGAAGCTTTCTTT.

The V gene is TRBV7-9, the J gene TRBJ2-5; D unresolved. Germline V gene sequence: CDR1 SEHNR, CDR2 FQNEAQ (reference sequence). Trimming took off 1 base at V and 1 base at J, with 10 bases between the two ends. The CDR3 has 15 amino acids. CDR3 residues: CASSLGLGFQETQYF. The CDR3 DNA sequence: TGTGCCAGCAGCTTAGGTCTGGGTTTCCAAGAGACCCAGTACTTC.

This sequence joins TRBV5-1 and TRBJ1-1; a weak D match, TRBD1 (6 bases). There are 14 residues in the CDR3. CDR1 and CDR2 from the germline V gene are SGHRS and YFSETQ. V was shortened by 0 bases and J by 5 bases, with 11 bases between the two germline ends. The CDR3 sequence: CASSLATQGTEAFF. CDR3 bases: TGCGCCAGCAGCTTGGCCACTCAGGGGACTGAAGCTTTCTTT.

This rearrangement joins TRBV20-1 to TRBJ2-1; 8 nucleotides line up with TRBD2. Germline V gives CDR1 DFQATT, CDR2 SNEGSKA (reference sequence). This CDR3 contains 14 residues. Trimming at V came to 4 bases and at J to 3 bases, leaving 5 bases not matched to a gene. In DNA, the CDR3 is TGCAGTGCTAAGGGCGGGGGGTTCTACAATGAGCAGTTCTTC. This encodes CSAKGGGFYNEQFF.

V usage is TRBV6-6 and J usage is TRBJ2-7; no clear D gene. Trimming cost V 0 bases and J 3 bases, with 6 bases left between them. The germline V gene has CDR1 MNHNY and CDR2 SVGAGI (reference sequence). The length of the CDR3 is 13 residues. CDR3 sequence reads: CASSYSKGYEQYF. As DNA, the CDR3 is TGTGCCAGCAGTTACTCGAAGGGCTACGAGCAGTACTTC.

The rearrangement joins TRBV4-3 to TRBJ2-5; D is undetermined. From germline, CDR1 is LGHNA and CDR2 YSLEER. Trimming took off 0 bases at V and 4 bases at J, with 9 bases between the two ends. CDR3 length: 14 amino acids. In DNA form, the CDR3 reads TGCGCCAGCAGCCAAGATATCGGTCCAGAGACCCAGTACTTC. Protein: CASSQDIGPETQYF.

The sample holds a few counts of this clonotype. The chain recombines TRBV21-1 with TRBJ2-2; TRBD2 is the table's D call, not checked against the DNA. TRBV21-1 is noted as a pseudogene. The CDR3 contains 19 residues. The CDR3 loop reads CASSRVDSRREGLAGELFF. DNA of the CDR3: TGTGCCAGCAGCCGAGTGGACTCGAGACGGGAGGGCCTTGCCGGGGAGCTGTTTTTT.

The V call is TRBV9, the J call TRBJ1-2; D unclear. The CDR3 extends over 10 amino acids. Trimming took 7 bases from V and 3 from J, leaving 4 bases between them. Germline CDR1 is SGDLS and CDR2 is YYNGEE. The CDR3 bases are TGTGCCAGCGGGGACTATGGCTACACCTTC. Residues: CASGDYGYTF.

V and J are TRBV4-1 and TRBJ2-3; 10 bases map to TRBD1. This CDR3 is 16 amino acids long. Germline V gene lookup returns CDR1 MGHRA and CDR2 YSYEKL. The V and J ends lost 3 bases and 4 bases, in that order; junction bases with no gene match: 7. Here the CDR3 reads CASSQADRGSADTQYF. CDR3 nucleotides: TGCGCCAGCAGCCAGGCGGACAGGGGGAGCGCAGATACGCAGTATTTT.

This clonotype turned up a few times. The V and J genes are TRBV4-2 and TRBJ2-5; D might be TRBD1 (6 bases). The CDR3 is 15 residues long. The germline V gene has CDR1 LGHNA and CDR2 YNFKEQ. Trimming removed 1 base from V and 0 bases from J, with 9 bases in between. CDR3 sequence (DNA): TGTGCCAGCAGCCAAGGTCCAGGGGACCAAGAGACCCAGTACTTC. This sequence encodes CASSQGPGDQETQYF.

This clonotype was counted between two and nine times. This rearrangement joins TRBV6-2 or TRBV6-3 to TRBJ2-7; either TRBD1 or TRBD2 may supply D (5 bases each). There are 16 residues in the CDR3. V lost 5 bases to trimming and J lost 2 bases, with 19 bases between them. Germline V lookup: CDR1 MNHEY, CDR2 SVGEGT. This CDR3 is CASSPQGPGRAYEQYF. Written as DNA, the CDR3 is TGTGCCAGCAGTCCCCAGGGCCCAGGGAGAGCCTACGAGCAGTACTTC.

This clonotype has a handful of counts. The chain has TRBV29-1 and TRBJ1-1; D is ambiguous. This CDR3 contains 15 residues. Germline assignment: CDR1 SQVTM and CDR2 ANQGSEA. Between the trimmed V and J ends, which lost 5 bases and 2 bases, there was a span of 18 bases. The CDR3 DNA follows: TGCAGCGTTAAGCCCCGGATGGCCACCAACACTGAAGCTTTCTTT. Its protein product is CSVKPRMATNTEAFF. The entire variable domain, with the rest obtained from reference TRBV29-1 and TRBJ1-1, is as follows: SAVISQKPSRDICQRGTSLTIQCQVDSQVTMMFWYRQQPGQSLTLIATANQGSEATYESGFVIDKFPISRPNLTFSTLTVSNMSPEDSSIYLCSVKPRMATNTEAFFGQGTRLTVV.

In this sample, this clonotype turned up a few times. As DNA, the CDR3 is TGTGCCAGCAGCTTGGGTCCAGGGAACTATGGCTACACCTTC. Translating it yields CASSLGPGNYGYTF. The rearrangement links TRBV5-5 to TRBJ1-2; D possibly corresponds to TRBD1 (5 bases). The CDR3 is 14 residues long. Germline V gene data show CDR1 as SGHKS and CDR2 as YYEKEE (reference sequence). Trimming took off 0 bases at V and 2 bases at J, with 8 bases between the two ends.